This entry lists 25 T cell receptor beta chains sequenced from one sample in a study of neurological immune-mediated disorders. The time point here: longitudinal time-point 3. TCRdb re-called the 5' RACE reads with MiXCR, one entry per CDR3 protein. The top ten hold 1.9% of the sample, which has roughly 57,000 distinct CDR3 sequences, roughly 8.3% seen once. Source material: PBMCs. The source is a woman between 35 and 50 years old in good health.

This clonotype was picked up many times. This chain connects TRBV12-3 or TRBV12-4 to TRBJ1-1; D gene ambiguous. The ends were cut back, 3 bases at V and 3 bases at J, with 14 bases in the middle. The length of the CDR3 is 15 residues. The CDR3 spells CASSFRLNQDTEAFF. The DNA of the CDR3 is TGTGCCAGCAGTTTTCGTCTAAACCAAGACACTGAAGCTTTCTTT.

This clonotype was counted at least ten times. The chain carries TRBV5-1 and TRBJ2-5; possibly TRBD2 for D (5 bases). V gave up 2 bases and J gave up 2 bases, with 10 bases separating them. From germline, CDR1 is SGHRS and CDR2 YFSETQ. There are 14 residues in the CDR3. The CDR3 loop is CASSFLGGQETQYF. The CDR3 nucleotides are TGCGCCAGCAGCTTCCTAGGCGGGCAAGAGACCCAGTACTTC.

This clonotype was counted many times. The chain links TRBV20-1 to TRBJ2-5; D is unclear. With 4 bases removed from V and 1 base from J, the gap between germline ends came to 13 bases. Looked up from germline, CDR1 is DFQATT and CDR2 is SNEGSKA (reference sequence). This CDR3 has 14 residues. The CDR3 sequence is CSANFWTGQETQYF. CDR3 DNA: TGCAGTGCTAACTTTTGGACGGGCCAAGAGACCCAGTACTTC.

In its sample, this clonotype was seen many times. This chain links TRBV12-3 or TRBV12-4 with TRBJ2-7; D unresolved. Trimming left V 1 base short and J 0 bases short, with 7 bases between. This CDR3 has 14 amino acids. This chain's CDR3 is CASSLGAFSYEQYF. The DNA for the CDR3 is TGTGCCAGCAGTTTAGGAGCCTTCTCCTACGAGCAGTACTTC.

In this sample, this clonotype turned up many times. The chain carries TRBV27 and TRBJ1-1; TRBD1 is a possible D gene (5 bases). This CDR3 has 13 amino acids. Trimming took 3 bases from V and 6 from J, leaving 11 bases between them. Germline CDR1 is MNHEY and CDR2 is SMNVEV (reference sequence). The CDR3 DNA is TGTGCCAGCAGTTTCAAGGGACGTCCTGAAGCTTTCTTT. It specifies CASSFKGRPEAFF.

This clonotype was seen ten or more times. The J gene is TRBJ2-1, the V gene TRBV20-1; D remains ambiguous. Germline CDR1 DFQATT, CDR2 SNEGSKA (reference sequence). Trimming removed 0 bases at V and 7 bases at J, with 13 bases between. The CDR3 is 14 amino acids. Here the CDR3 reads CSARDLPWSNEQFF. The CDR3 coding sequence is TGCAGTGCTAGAGATCTTCCCTGGAGTAATGAGCAGTTCTTC.

For this clonotype: A single base separates this from a much larger clone, so it may be a read error. As DNA, the CDR3 is TGTGCCAGCGGCTTAACGGGGGCTAACTATGGCTACACCTTC. It specifies CASGLTGANYGYTF. The chain has TRBV9 and TRBJ1-2, with TRBD1 as a possible D gene (5 bases). Germline V gene data show CDR1 as SGDLS and CDR2 as YYNGEE. Trimming removed 7 bases from V and 0 bases from J, with 13 bases in between. The CDR3 loop spans 14 amino acids.

This clonotype was found many times. V is TRBV25-1 and J is TRBJ1-4, with 7 bases identical to TRBD1. J lost 8 bases, V lost 4 bases, and 10 bases had no gene match. CDR3 length: 15 amino acids. Germline V gives CDR1 MGHDK, CDR2 SYGVNS. CDR3 nucleotide sequence: TGTGCCAGCAGTGGGACAGGCGACCCCATCGAAAAACTGTTTTTT. It codes for CASSGTGDPIEKLFF.

This clonotype was seen at least ten times. This sequence joins TRBV5-1 and TRBJ2-1, with 9 nucleotides matching TRBD1. Germline assignment: CDR1 SGHRS and CDR2 YFSETQ. The CDR3 is 16 residues long. The trim removed 0 bases at V and 3 bases at J, leaving 4 bases unmatched. The CDR3 loop reads CASSLALGQGYNEQFF. In DNA, the CDR3 is TGCGCCAGCAGCTTGGCCTTGGGACAGGGCTACAATGAGCAGTTCTTC.

This clonotype was counted only a few times. V usage is TRBV7-9 and J usage is TRBJ2-3; 7 nucleotides agree with TRBD1. The CDR3 is 15 residues long. Germline V gene lookup returns CDR1 SEHNR and CDR2 FQNEAQ (reference sequence). V was pared by 6 bases and J by 1 base, with 7 bases of the junction left unmatched. The CDR3 nucleotides read TGTGCCAGCAGTCCGAGACAGGGTCGCACAGATACGCAGTATTTT. Its translation: CASSPRQGRTDTQYF.

Many counts were recorded for this clonotype. This sequence joins TRBV7-2 and TRBJ1-5; D ambiguous. Germline V gives CDR1 SGHTA, CDR2 FQGNSA. CDR3 length equals 13 residues. V lost 2 bases and J 4 bases, leaving 6 bases between the germline ends. The CDR3: CASSLYINQPQHF. Written as DNA, the CDR3 is TGTGCCAGCAGCTTATATATTAATCAGCCCCAGCATTTT. Full variable domain (remainder filled in from reference TRBV7-2 and TRBJ1-5): GAGVSQSPSNKVTEKGKDVELRCDPISGHTALYWYRQSLGQGLEFLIYFQGNSAPDKSGLPSDRFSAERTGGSVSTLTIQRTQQEDSAVYLCASSLYINQPQHFGDGTRLSIL.

This clonotype was picked up many times. V usage is TRBV5-1 and J usage is TRBJ2-5; D is uncertain. Germline CDR1 is SGHRS and CDR2 is YFSETQ. The V gene lost 0 bases and the J gene lost 1 base, with 7 bases spanning the gap. There are 14 residues in the CDR3. The CDR3 DNA reads as TGCGCCAGCAGCTTGGCTACTACCCAAGAGACCCAGTACTTC. It codes for CASSLATTQETQYF.

In this sample, this clonotype turned up many times. The chain combines TRBV7-2 with TRBJ1-1; D is unclear. V was shortened by 6 bases and J by 0 bases, with 8 bases between the two germline ends. This CDR3 spans 13 amino acids. Germline lookup yields CDR1 SGHTA and CDR2 FQGNSA. The CDR3 nucleotides read TGTGCCAGCAGGTTTACGATGAACACTGAAGCTTTCTTT. It yields the protein CASRFTMNTEAFF.

This clonotype was recorded many times. The chain carries TRBV5-1 and TRBJ1-4; maybe TRBD1 (5 bases). The CDR3 has 16 amino acids. Trimming left V 0 bases short and J 2 bases short, with 11 bases between. Per the germline V gene, CDR1 is SGHRS and CDR2 is YFSETQ. CDR3 loop: CASSLDPGTTNEKLFF. CDR3 DNA: TGCGCCAGCAGCTTGGATCCCGGGACTACTAATGAAAAACTGTTTTTT.

In this sample, this clonotype turned up many times. The chain is built from TRBV5-1 and TRBJ2-3; the D is unclear. The CDR3 is 11 residues long. Germline CDR1 and CDR2: SGHRS and YFSETQ. Trimming shortened V by 3 bases and J by 3 bases, and 2 bases separated the two germline ends. Here the CDR3 reads CASSWTDTQYF. The CDR3 nucleotides are TGCGCCAGCAGCTGGACAGATACGCAGTATTTT.

The table lists this clonotype with many counts. The chain employs TRBV12-3 or TRBV12-4 and TRBJ1-1, with no clear D. The CDR3 covers 14 residues. V was clipped by 6 bases and J by 0 bases, with 11 bases between them. The CDR3 bases are TGTGCCAGCAGGTACCTCGGATTGAACACTGAAGCTTTCTTT. It codes for CASRYLGLNTEAFF.

This clonotype was found many times. This sequence joins TRBV6-5 and TRBJ2-3, with D perhaps TRBD1 (6 bases). CDR1 and CDR2 (germline): MNHEY, SVGAGI. V gave up 6 bases and J gave up 3 bases, with 22 bases separating them. The CDR3 length is 17 residues. CDR3 DNA: TGTGCCAGCAGCTTTGTCAATACAGGGTTTGGGACAGATACGCAGTATTTT. Amino acid sequence: CASSFVNTGFGTDTQYF.

This clonotype has ten or more counts. J is TRBJ1-5 and V is TRBV25-1, with 9 bases fitting TRBD1. With 3 bases clipped from V and 7 bases from J, the junction kept 10 bases outside the gene matches. CDR1 is MGHDK and CDR2 is SYGVNS in the germline V gene. This CDR3 comprises 16 residues. CDR3 residues: CASSDERQGVGQPQHF. The CDR3 DNA follows: TGTGCCAGCAGTGACGAGAGACAGGGGGTAGGACAGCCCCAGCATTTT.

This clonotype was counted many times. CDR3 region: CASSLGPNSYNEQFF. For the CDR3, the DNA is TGTGCCAGCAGCCTCGGTCCGAACTCCTACAATGAGCAGTTCTTC. The chain combines TRBV7-2 with TRBJ2-1, with no clear D. This CDR3 is built from 15 residues. V was shortened by 5 bases and J by 0 bases, with 11 bases between the two germline ends. Germline V CDR1 and CDR2: SGHTA, FQGNSA. Drawing the rest from reference TRBV7-2 and TRBJ2-1, the complete variable domain is GAGVSQSPSNKVTEKGKDVELRCDPISGHTALYWYRQSLGQGLEFLIYFQGNSAPDKSGLPSDRFSAERTGGSVSTLTIQRTQQEDSAVYLCASSLGPNSYNEQFFGPGTRLTVL.

This clonotype was detected ten times or more. The rearrangement uses TRBV4-3 and TRBJ1-2; weak D call: TRBD1 (5 bases). This CDR3 is 13 amino acids long. CDR1 LGHNA and CDR2 YSLEER come from the germline V gene. V was pared by 4 bases and J by 8 bases, with 14 bases between. CDR3 amino acids: CASSRGTGHGYTF. The DNA for the CDR3 is TGCGCCAGCAGCCGCGGGACGGGTCACGGCTACACCTTC.

At least ten counts were recorded for this clonotype. The V gene is TRBV6-1, the J gene TRBJ1-2, with D tentatively TRBD1 (5 bases). The V gene lost 0 bases and the J gene lost 8 bases, with 10 bases spanning the gap. The V gene's germline CDR1 is MNHNS and CDR2 SASEGT. The CDR3 length is 13 residues. In nucleotides, the CDR3 is TGTGCCAGCAGTGAAGCGCATTCAGGGGGCTACACCTTC. This encodes CASSEAHSGGYTF.

This chain connects TRBV5-1 to TRBJ2-2, with a possible D match to TRBD2 (6 bases). This CDR3 region has 14 residues. Trimming took off 0 bases at V and 7 bases at J, with 10 bases between the two ends. From germline, CDR1 is SGHRS and CDR2 YFSETQ. The CDR3 here is CASSLAGVDGELFF. The CDR3 region has the DNA TGCGCCAGCAGCTTGGCGGGGGTCGACGGGGAGCTGTTTTTT.

The sample holds many counts of this clonotype. The J gene is TRBJ2-7, the V gene TRBV6-2 or TRBV6-3, with D possibly TRBD1 on 5 matching bases. This CDR3 spans 14 amino acids. In germline, CDR1 is MNHEY, CDR2 SVGEGT. V was trimmed by 1 base and J by 5 bases, leaving 12 bases between them. In nucleotides, the CDR3 is TGTGCCAGCAGTTACTTACCAGGGAAGGACGAGCAGTACTTC. This sequence encodes CASSYLPGKDEQYF.

V usage is TRBV29-1 and J usage is TRBJ1-1, with D hard to call. V lost 5 bases and J 4 bases, leaving 11 bases between the germline ends. The CDR3 has 12 residues. CDR1 and CDR2 from the germline V gene are SQVTM and ANQGSEA. Here the CDR3 DNA reads TGCAGCGTTTCTCGCGCCCGCACTGAAGCTTTCTTT. Encoded protein: CSVSRARTEAFF.

The gene calls are TRBV7-3 and TRBJ2-5; D call uncertain. This CDR3 region has 13 residues. Germline V CDR1 and CDR2: SGHTA, FQGTGA. Trimming took off 1 base at V and 2 bases at J, with 5 bases between the two ends. The CDR3 DNA reads as TGTGCCAGCAGCTTAAGGTGGCAAGAGACCCAGTACTTC. This sequence encodes CASSLRWQETQYF.